Listed here are 24 T cell receptor beta chains from one sample, sequenced in a study of T-cell reconstitution after alpha-beta-depleted transplantation in children. As it was prepared, the TCRbeta library received unique molecular identifiers. TCRdb fed the PCR reads into MiXCR, producing one record per CDR3 protein. Of roughly 200,000 distinct CDR3 sequences listed, approximately 11% are singletons. The sample in question was PBMCs, obtained before TCRalphabeta/CD19-depleted stem cell transplant. The receptor source for this set is a child younger than two with acute myeloid leukemia, due to receive a stem cell transplant.

There are many counts of this clonotype. This chain links TRBV5-1 with TRBJ2-7, with D tentatively TRBD2 (5 bases). The CDR3 runs 12 residues. Trimming removed 4 bases at V and 3 bases at J, with 8 bases between. Germline lookup yields CDR1 SGHRS and CDR2 YFSETQ. The CDR3 here is CASSVEGYEQYF. CDR3 nucleotide sequence: TGCGCCAGCAGCGTCGAGGGCTACGAGCAGTACTTC. Filled out from reference TRBV5-1 and TRBJ2-7, the complete variable domain reads KAGVTQTPRYLIKTRGQQVTLSCSPISGHRSVSWYQQTPGQGLQFLFEYFSETQRNKGNFPGRFSGRQFSNSRSEMNVSTLELGDSALYLCASSVEGYEQYFGPGTRLTVT.

The chain couples TRBV12-3 or TRBV12-4 to TRBJ1-3; no firm D call. V was cut by 4 bases and J by 2 bases, with 12 bases left in between. This CDR3 is 15 amino acids long. The CDR3 DNA reads TGTGCCAGCAGTTCGGGCCTTCACACTGGAAACACCATATATTTT. Its translation is CASSSGLHTGNTIYF.

In this sample, this clonotype turned up many times. The genes are TRBV5-1 and TRBJ2-1; TRBD2 matches at 8 bases. Germline CDR1 is SGHRS and CDR2 is YFSETQ. The CDR3 sequence is 14 residues long. The V segment lost 5 bases and the J segment 4 bases; nucleotides outside the gene matches: 5. The CDR3 DNA follows: TGCGCCAGCAGAGAGTCTAGCGGGTACAATGAGCAGTTCTTC. This gives the protein CASRESSGYNEQFF.

The chain recombines TRBV20-1 with TRBJ2-5; D ambiguous. This CDR3 is built from 10 residues. V was pared by 7 bases and J by 1 base, with 4 bases between. Germline V gene sequence: CDR1 DFQATT, CDR2 SNEGSKA (reference sequence). DNA of the CDR3: TGCAGTGGATTCCAAGAGACCCAGTACTTC. This translates into CSGFQETQYF.

The chain recombines TRBV24-1 with TRBJ2-1; D call uncertain. The V and J ends lost 2 bases and 0 bases respectively, with 7 bases between them. The germline V gene encodes CDR1 KGHDR and CDR2 SFDVKD. CDR3 length: 15 amino acids. The CDR3 loop reads CATSDSSLSYNEQFF. The CDR3 coding sequence is TGTGCCACCAGTGATTCGAGCCTCTCCTACAATGAGCAGTTCTTC.

This clonotype occurred many times. J is TRBJ2-7 and V is TRBV12-3 or TRBV12-4, with D hard to call. The V end was cut by 2 bases, the J end by 0 bases, with 11 bases between. The CDR3 consists of 15 residues. The CDR3 here is CASSLLAGRSYEQYF. In DNA, the CDR3 is TGTGCCAGCAGTTTACTGGCAGGTCGCTCCTACGAGCAGTACTTC.

In this sample, this clonotype turned up many times. The chain combines TRBV6-1 with TRBJ1-2; maybe TRBD1 (5 bases). This CDR3 is 14 amino acids long. Per the germline V gene, CDR1 is MNHNS and CDR2 is SASEGT. Trimming took off 7 bases at V and 4 bases at J, with 16 bases between the two ends. CDR3 bases: TGTGCCAGCAACCTACGCGGGGCCGGCTATGGCTACACCTTC. This codes for CASNLRGAGYGYTF.

This clonotype was counted at least ten times. This sequence joins TRBV9 and TRBJ1-1, with unresolved D. Trimming shortened V by 4 bases and J by 1 base, and 8 bases separated the two germline ends. Germline CDR1 is SGDLS and CDR2 is YYNGEE. This CDR3 has 13 residues. In nucleotides, the CDR3 is TGTGCCAGCAGCTTTACAGAGAACACTGAAGCTTTCTTT. It specifies CASSFTENTEAFF.

This clonotype was observed many times. The rearrangement joins TRBV20-1 to TRBJ1-2; no reliable D call. Deletions cut 6 bases from V and 4 bases from J, with 15 bases between. This CDR3 has 13 residues. CDR1 is DFQATT, CDR2 SNEGSKA, per germline (reference sequence). This CDR3 is CSATAAVTYGYTF. DNA for the CDR3: TGCAGTGCCACGGCAGCAGTGACCTATGGCTACACCTTC.

This clonotype was counted ten times or more. The CDR3 sequence: CASSKDSSGNTIYF. CDR3 bases: TGTGCCAGCAGTAAGGACAGCTCTGGAAACACCATATATTTT. The chain is built from TRBV14 and TRBJ1-3, with D perhaps TRBD1 (6 bases). CDR3 length equals 14 residues. The germline V gene encodes CDR1 SGHDN and CDR2 FVKESK. Trimming removed 6 bases from V and 0 bases from J, with 9 bases in between.

With respect to this clonotype: This could be a read error, since a much larger clone is one nucleotide away. This chain joins TRBV9 and TRBJ1-2, with TRBD1 matching over 11 bases. CDR1 is SGDLS, CDR2 YYNGEE, per germline. The CDR3 contains 14 residues. CDR3 coding DNA: TGTGCCAGCAGCGTTCGGACAGGGGGCTATGGCGACACCTTC. As protein: CASSVRTGGYGDTF.

In this sample, this clonotype turned up many times. This chain connects TRBV10-3 to TRBJ2-7; 7 bases match TRBD1. The CDR3 covers 13 residues. J gave up 6 bases and V 7 bases, and 9 bases lay outside the gene matches. Per germline, CDR1 ENHRY and CDR2 SYGVKD. This chain's CDR3 is CAITTGNPFEQYF. For the CDR3, the DNA is TGTGCCATCACGACAGGGAACCCGTTCGAGCAGTACTTC.

Note on this clonotype: A much larger clone lies one base from this, so it may be a read error. The genes are TRBV30 and TRBJ2-7; D is ambiguous. Germline V gene lookup returns CDR1 GTSNPN and CDR2 SVGIG (reference sequence). CDR3 length equals 12 residues. Trimming took 7 bases from V and 3 from J, leaving 13 bases between them. The CDR3 region has the DNA TGTGCCTATCGACGGCCCCTCTACGAGCAGTACTTC. It yields the protein CAYRRPLYEQYF.

The chain joins TRBV7-6 to TRBJ2-3, with 8 bases aligning to TRBD2. Germline CDR1 and CDR2: SGHVS and FNYEAQ. The CDR3 contains 15 residues. V shed 7 bases and J 2 bases; nucleotides not matched to a gene: 8. CDR3 protein: CASTPKLADTDTQYF. The CDR3, as DNA: TGTGCCAGCACCCCAAAACTAGCGGACACAGATACGCAGTATTTT.

There are a few counts of this clonotype. V is TRBV12-3 or TRBV12-4 and J is TRBJ2-2; possibly TRBD2 for D (5 bases). Trimming shortened V by 8 bases and J by 0 bases, and 13 bases separated the two germline ends. The CDR3 sequence is 15 residues long. The CDR3 DNA reads as TGTGCCAGCGGGCCGAGGACTCCGAACACCGGGGAGCTGTTTTTT. This sequence encodes CASGPRTPNTGELFF.

This clonotype was recorded at least ten times. The genes are TRBV12-3 or TRBV12-4 and TRBJ1-5; 8 bases are a match to TRBD1. V trimming: 6 bases; J trimming: 3 bases; junction bases outside the gene matches: 7. The CDR3 runs 15 residues. CDR3 in DNA: TGTGCCAGCAGCTTACGGACAGGGAACAATCAGCCCCAGCATTTT. Residues: CASSLRTGNNQPQHF.

This clonotype showed up many times. This chain uses TRBV30 with TRBJ1-2; TRBD1 matches 7 bases. With V trimmed by 1 base and J by 5 bases, 10 bases remained unmatched. There are 15 residues in the CDR3. From germline, CDR1 is GTSNPN and CDR2 SVGIG (reference sequence). The DNA for the CDR3 is TGTGCCTGGAGTGAGCCCGGGACAGCAAATTATGGCTACACCTTC. Its protein product is CAWSEPGTANYGYTF.

The table lists this clonotype with many counts. The genes are TRBV20-1 and TRBJ2-5, with D unclear. In germline, CDR1 is DFQATT, CDR2 SNEGSKA (reference sequence). V lost 0 bases, J lost 5 bases, and 4 bases lay in between. The CDR3 is 11 amino acids. CDR3 loop: CSARDSETQYF. Written as DNA, the CDR3 is TGCAGTGCTAGAGATTCGGAGACCCAGTACTTC.

This clonotype was counted many times. The genes are TRBV2 and TRBJ1-5, with D tentatively TRBD1 (5 bases). The CDR3 is 14 amino acids. Germline V lookup: CDR1 SNHLY, CDR2 FYNNEI. Trimming shortened V by 3 bases and J by 7 bases, and 13 bases separated the two germline ends. CDR3 residues: CASSERGVRQPQHF. The CDR3 bases are TGTGCCAGCAGTGAGCGGGGGGTTCGGCAGCCCCAGCATTTT.

This clonotype has just a few counts. The chain recombines TRBV5-1 with TRBJ2-2; a possible D gene is TRBD2 (6 bases). Germline V gene data show CDR1 as SGHRS and CDR2 as YFSETQ. The CDR3 is made up of 15 amino acids. Trimming took off 4 bases at V and 4 bases at J, with 14 bases between the two ends. The CDR3 nucleotides are TGCGCCAGCAGCATCCGGGAGTCAGGCACCGGGGAGCTGTTTTTT. It translates to CASSIRESGTGELFF. Drawing the rest from reference TRBV5-1 and TRBJ2-2, the complete variable domain is KAGVTQTPRYLIKTRGQQVTLSCSPISGHRSVSWYQQTPGQGLQFLFEYFSETQRNKGNFPGRFSGRQFSNSRSEMNVSTLELGDSALYLCASSIRESGTGELFFGEGSRLTVL.

This clonotype was seen a few times. V is TRBV5-1 and J is TRBJ1-6, with D possibly matching TRBD1 (6 bases). This CDR3 is built from 15 residues. V gave up 3 bases and J gave up 10 bases, with 17 bases separating them. CDR1 and CDR2 (germline): SGHRS, YFSETQ. CDR3 residues: CASSSRGAIDSPLHF. The CDR3 DNA follows: TGCGCCAGCAGCTCGCGGGGGGCCATCGACTCACCCCTCCACTTT. Complete variable domain (other parts from reference TRBV5-1 and TRBJ1-6): KAGVTQTPRYLIKTRGQQVTLSCSPISGHRSVSWYQQTPGQGLQFLFEYFSETQRNKGNFPGRFSGRQFSNSRSEMNVSTLELGDSALYLCASSSRGAIDSPLHFGNGTRLTVT.

Turning to this clonotype: This could be a read error, since a much larger clone is one nucleotide away. The J gene is TRBJ2-1, the V gene TRBV19; maybe TRBD1 (5 bases). In germline, CDR1 is LNHDA, CDR2 SQIVND (reference sequence). The CDR3 is made up of 16 amino acids. The chain's CDR3 is CTSSISQGATYNEQFF. CDR3 coding DNA: TGTACCAGTAGTATCAGCCAGGGCGCAACCTACAATGAGCAGTTCTTC.

This clonotype was found many times. The chain carries TRBV11-2 and TRBJ2-5, with 15 bases identical to TRBD2. The length of the CDR3 is 19 residues. The V gene's germline CDR1 is SGHAT and CDR2 FQNNGV. V shed 5 bases and J 5 bases; nucleotides not matched to a gene: 15. CDR3 in DNA: TGTGCCAGCAGCGCACCCGGACTAGCGGGGGGGCCCCATTGGGAGACCCAGTACTTC. Protein: CASSAPGLAGGPHWETQYF.

The sample holds many counts of this clonotype. The V gene is TRBV29-1, the J gene TRBJ1-1, with D hard to call. Trimming shortened V by 6 bases and J by 3 bases, and 11 bases separated the two germline ends. The CDR3 length is 12 residues. Germline-derived CDR1 and CDR2 are SQVTM and ANQGSEA. CDR3 in amino acids: CSVNRMDTEAFF. CDR3 bases: TGCAGCGTAAACCGGATGGACACTGAAGCTTTCTTT.